One sample yielded the 21 T cell receptor beta chains listed below, sequenced in a study of T cells in Graves' hyperthyroidism and ophthalmopathy. RNA transcripts yielded amplified TCR beta CDR3 regions. An initial round of RT-PCR targeting the TCR CDR3 relied on the HTBI primer set. TCRdb re-derived calls from the multiplex PCR reads in MiXCR, one entry per CDR3 protein. The data contain 300,000 to 400,000 distinct CDR3 sequences, around a sixth of them singletons. The specimen sequenced was blood. These receptors all come from a woman aged 45 to 65 with Graves' hyperthyroidism.

This clonotype was recorded at least ten times. V and J are TRBV28 and TRBJ2-1, with TRBD1 identical over 9 bases. This CDR3 contains 14 residues. Germline V gene data show CDR1 as MDHEN and CDR2 as SYDVKM. With V trimmed by 5 bases and J by 9 bases, 8 bases remained unmatched. The CDR3: CASSPDRGEGEQFF. The CDR3 nucleotides are TGTGCCAGCAGTCCCGACAGGGGGGAGGGTGAGCAGTTCTTC. Together with reference TRBV28 and TRBJ2-1, the CDR3 gives the full variable domain: DVKVTQSSRYLVKRTGEKVFLECVQDMDHENMFWYRQDPGLGLRLIYFSYDVKMKEKGDIPEGYSVSREKKERFSLILESASTNQTSMYLCASSPDRGEGEQFFGPGTRLTVL.

This clonotype was observed a few times. This rearrangement joins TRBV7-9 to TRBJ1-2; D is possibly TRBD1 (5 bases). The CDR3 is 16 amino acids. The germline gives CDR1 SEHNR, CDR2 FQNEAQ (reference sequence). The V gene lost 4 bases and the J gene lost 0 bases, with 15 bases spanning the gap. CDR3 in amino acids: CASSSIGLTANYGYTF. The CDR3 region has the DNA TGTGCCAGCAGCTCCATTGGTTTGACAGCTAACTATGGCTACACCTTC.

The table lists this clonotype with many counts. The chain is built from TRBV30 and TRBJ1-5; 7 positions match TRBD1. V shed 5 bases and J 7 bases; nucleotides not matched to a gene: 8. Germline V gene lookup returns CDR1 GTSNPN and CDR2 SVGIG (reference sequence). The CDR3 extends over 13 amino acids. The CDR3 sequence is CAWDRQGQQPQHF. In nucleotides, the CDR3 is TGTGCCTGGGACCGACAGGGTCAACAGCCCCAGCATTTT.

In its sample, this clonotype was seen many times. This chain uses TRBV6-1 with TRBJ2-1; D possibly corresponds to TRBD1 (5 bases). Trimming left V 0 bases short and J 8 bases short, with 5 bases between. CDR1 is MNHNS and CDR2 is SASEGT in the germline V gene. The CDR3 runs 12 residues. CDR3 residues: CASSEAGDEQFF. CDR3 sequence (DNA): TGTGCCAGCAGTGAAGCAGGGGATGAGCAGTTCTTC.

This clonotype turned up a few times. The rearrangement links TRBV5-1 to TRBJ2-5; no clear D gene. Germline CDR1 and CDR2: SGHRS and YFSETQ. This CDR3 spans 14 amino acids. The germline V and J ends were trimmed by 1 base and 0 bases, with 7 bases remaining between them. The CDR3 sequence: CASSLIGYQETQYF. The CDR3 DNA reads as TGCGCCAGCAGCTTGATAGGGTACCAAGAGACCCAGTACTTC.

The chain has TRBV6-1 and TRBJ1-6, with a tentative D call TRBD1 (6 bases). V lost 7 bases and J 5 bases, leaving 9 bases between the germline ends. The CDR3 covers 13 residues. Germline CDR1 is MNHNS and CDR2 is SASEGT. CDR3 DNA sequence: TGTGCCAGCATGAGGGACAATAATTCACCCCTCCACTTT. This gives the protein CASMRDNNSPLHF.

The V and J genes are TRBV24-1 and TRBJ2-3, with TRBD1 matching over 7 bases. Germline trimming cut 4 bases from V and 1 base from J; bases unmatched to any gene: 1. CDR3 size: 14 residues. Germline values: CDR1 KGHDR, CDR2 SFDVKD. The CDR3 protein is CATSDGQGTDTQYF. The CDR3 nucleotides are TGTGCCACCAGTGACGGACAGGGCACAGATACGCAGTATTTT.

V is TRBV19 and J is TRBJ2-1; the match to TRBD1 covers 10 bases. This CDR3 spans 17 amino acids. From germline, CDR1 is LNHDA and CDR2 SQIVND (reference sequence). J gave up 8 bases and V 3 bases, and 13 bases lay outside the gene matches. The CDR3 reads CASSMLTGDRGGDEQFF. CDR3 in DNA: TGTGCCAGTAGTATGTTGACGGGGGACAGGGGAGGGGATGAGCAGTTCTTC.

The chain joins TRBV11-2 to TRBJ2-1; 8 bases are shared with TRBD2. Per the germline V gene, CDR1 is SGHAT and CDR2 is FQNNGV. Trimming took 5 bases from V and 0 from J; bases not matched to a gene: 12. This CDR3 comprises 18 residues. The CDR3 DNA follows: TGTGCCAGCAGCCACCAGGGGAATAGCGGGGCCTCCTACAATGAGCAGTTCTTC. As protein: CASSHQGNSGASYNEQFF.

This chain uses TRBV6-1 with TRBJ1-5, with D hard to call. Germline values: CDR1 MNHNS, CDR2 SASEGT. The CDR3 totals 12 residues. V lost 6 bases, J lost 4 bases, and 7 bases lay in between. The CDR3 DNA follows: TGTGCCAGCAGACAAACGAATCAGCCCCAGCATTTT. Amino acids: CASRQTNQPQHF.

In this sample, this clonotype turned up many times. V and J are TRBV30 and TRBJ1-3; no reliable D call. Germline lookup yields CDR1 GTSNPN and CDR2 SVGIG (reference sequence). V was trimmed by 0 bases and J by 0 bases, leaving 9 bases between them. The CDR3 runs 15 residues. The CDR3 reads CAWSVLGLSGNTIYF. The CDR3 DNA is TGTGCCTGGAGTGTTCTTGGGCTCTCTGGAAACACCATATATTTT.

Only a few counts were recorded for this clonotype. The chain links TRBV12-3 or TRBV12-4 to TRBJ2-7, with D perhaps matching TRBD1 (6 bases). V was pared by 5 bases and J by 1 base, with 15 bases between. This CDR3 spans 15 amino acids. CDR3 sequence: CASSLSDSISYEQYF. The CDR3 coding sequence is TGTGCCAGCAGTCTTTCGGACAGTATATCCTACGAGCAGTACTTC.

This clonotype was seen many times. The CDR3: CSARLAGGHGELFF. In DNA, the CDR3 is TGCAGTGCTCGACTAGCGGGAGGCCACGGGGAGCTGTTTTTT. This chain joins TRBV20-1 and TRBJ2-2, with 13 bases lining up with TRBD2. V shed 5 bases, J shed 7 bases, and the junction held 4 bases outside the gene matches. Germline V gene lookup returns CDR1 DFQATT and CDR2 SNEGSKA (reference sequence). CDR3 length: 14 amino acids.

This clonotype appeared many times. This rearrangement joins TRBV29-1 to TRBJ2-5; D perhaps matches TRBD2 (6 bases). With 3 bases removed from V and 2 bases from J, the gap between germline ends came to 10 bases. The germline V gene encodes CDR1 SQVTM and CDR2 ANQGSEA. The CDR3 is made up of 13 amino acids. DNA of the CDR3: TGCAGCGTTGACGGGGAGGCGCAAGAGACCCAGTACTTC. It yields the protein CSVDGEAQETQYF.

Remarks on this clonotype: A much larger clone is a single base away; this may be a read error. V is TRBV5-6 and J is TRBJ1-1; 10 bases are a match to TRBD1. The V gene's germline CDR1 is SGHDT and CDR2 YYEEEE. V lost 5 bases, J lost 5 bases, and 3 bases stayed unmatched. CDR3 length: 13 residues. CDR3 sequence: CASRGTGVTEAFF. CDR3 DNA sequence: TGTGCCAGCAGAGGGACAGGGGTTACTGAAGCTTTCTTT. The complete variable domain, with remaining parts taken from reference TRBV5-6 and TRBJ1-1, reads DAGVTQSPTHLIKTRGQQVTLRCSPKSGHDTVSWYQQALGQGPQFIFQYYEEEERQRGNFPDRFSGHQFPNYSSELNVNALLLGDSALYLCASRGTGVTEAFFGQGTRLTVV.

CDR3 nucleotide sequence: TGTGCCAGCTCAGCAGGGGTCGGAGAGCAGTACGTC. Protein sequence: CASSAGVGEQYV. This chain connects TRBV18 to TRBJ2-7; TRBD1 is a possible D gene (6 bases). Germline values: CDR1 KGHSH, CDR2 LQKENI. The V end lost 5 bases, the J end lost 7 bases, and 12 bases lay between the germline ends. The CDR3 spans 12 residues.

The rearrangement joins TRBV20-1 to TRBJ1-2, with no clear D. The length of the CDR3 is 12 residues. From germline, CDR1 is DFQATT and CDR2 SNEGSKA (reference sequence). V was cut by 0 bases and J by 8 bases, with 10 bases left in between. CDR3 nucleotide sequence: TGCAGTGCTAGAGATGTGGGTCACGGCTACACCTTC. The encoded protein is CSARDVGHGYTF.

The rearrangement uses TRBV10-3 and TRBJ2-1; 7 bases line up with TRBD2. CDR1 and CDR2 (germline): ENHRY, SYGVKD. The CDR3 extends over 15 amino acids. V trimming: 4 bases; J trimming: 4 bases; junction bases outside the gene matches: 7. The CDR3 here is CAISALAENYNEQFF. CDR3 DNA: TGTGCCATCAGTGCGCTAGCGGAAAATTACAATGAGCAGTTCTTC.

The rearrangement links TRBV28 to TRBJ1-2; D may be TRBD1 (6 bases). Germline V gene lookup returns CDR1 MDHEN and CDR2 SYDVKM. Trimming left V 3 bases short and J 3 bases short, with 8 bases between. The CDR3 extends over 13 amino acids. The CDR3 bases are TGTGCCAGCAGTTTCCCAGGGGACTATGGCTACACCTTC. Its protein is CASSFPGDYGYTF.

The gene calls are TRBV10-1 and TRBJ1-1; possibly TRBD1 for D (5 bases). Germline lookup yields CDR1 WNHNN and CDR2 SYGVQD (reference sequence). CDR3 length: 12 residues. CDR3 sequence: CPRGRLDTEAFF. CDR3 coding DNA: TGCCCCCGGGGCAGGTTGGACACTGAAGCTTTCTTT.

This clonotype was observed once. The chain combines TRBV4-1 with TRBJ1-2, with D unresolved. Germline-derived CDR1 and CDR2 are MGHRA and YSYEKL. Trimming took off 1 base at V and 6 bases at J, with 18 bases between the two ends. CDR3 size: 16 residues. CDR3 DNA: TGCGCCAGCAGCCAAGGGTTGGGCGGCCCAAGGCATGGCTACACCTTC. It codes for CASSQGLGGPRHGYTF.